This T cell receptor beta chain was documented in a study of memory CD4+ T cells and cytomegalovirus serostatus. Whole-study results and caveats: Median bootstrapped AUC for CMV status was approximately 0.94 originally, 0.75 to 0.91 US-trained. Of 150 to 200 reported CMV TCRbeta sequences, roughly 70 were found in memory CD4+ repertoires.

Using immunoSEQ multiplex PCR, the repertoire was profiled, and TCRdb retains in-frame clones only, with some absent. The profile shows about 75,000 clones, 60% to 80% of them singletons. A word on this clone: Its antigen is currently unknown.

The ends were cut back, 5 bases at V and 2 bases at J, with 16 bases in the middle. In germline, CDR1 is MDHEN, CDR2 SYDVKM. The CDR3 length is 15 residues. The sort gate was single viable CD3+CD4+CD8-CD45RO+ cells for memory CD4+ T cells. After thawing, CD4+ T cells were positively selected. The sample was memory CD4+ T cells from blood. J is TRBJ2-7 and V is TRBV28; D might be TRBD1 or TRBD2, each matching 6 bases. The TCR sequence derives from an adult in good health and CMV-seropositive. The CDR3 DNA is TGTGCCAGCAGTCACGATCTGGGGGGCCCCTACGAGCAGTACTTC. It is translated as CASSHDLGGPYEQYF.